This paragraph reports one T cell receptor beta chain. Source study methods: Using reference gene primer amplification, nucleated cell counts were estimated. Using immunoSEQ multiplex PCR, the repertoire was profiled, and TCRdb retains in-frame clones only, with some absent. That table is the source of V, J and clone size, and D and trimming were worked out from the DNA. This table has 100,000 to 120,000 clones, roughly four fifths appearing once. The data derive from a study of blood T cell repertoires in COVID-19. The overall study: There were acute and convalescent COVID-19 samples, and they came from the United States, Italy and Spain. PBMCs, B-cell-depleted T cells, or T cells were the source of the cDNA or gDNA that made up the material.

Between the trimmed V and J ends, which lost 6 bases and 7 bases, there was a span of 18 bases. The CDR3 runs to 15 residues. The germline V gene encodes CDR1 MDHEN and CDR2 SYDVKM. The source is a woman in her 70s with acute or convalescent COVID-19. The chain joins TRBV28 to TRBJ1-4; weak D call: TRBD1 (6 bases). The sample was peripheral blood. This CDR3 reads CASSQRGGGGEKLFF. The CDR3 bases are TGTGCCAGCAGCCAAAGAGGGGGTGGTGGTGAAAAACTGTTTTTT.